This T cell receptor (beta chain) was recovered during a study of PD-1 blockade in classical Hodgkin lymphoma. Every single patient, without exception, relapsed after autologous stem cell transplantation, and brentuximab vedotin exposure varied. Thawed PBMCs supplied CD8+ T cells via magnetic negative selection. In regard to this clone: Its antigen is as yet unknown.

Trimming stripped 1 base from V and 1 base from J, with 11 bases between. This CDR3 has 15 residues. CDR1 is MGHRA and CDR2 is YSYEKL in the germline V gene. Findings and limits, study-wide: Relapsed/refractory patients reportedly had the lowest baseline TCR diversity, below newly diagnosed patients, who were below healthy donors. Complete responders' baseline diversity resembled that of newly diagnosed patients. The study found that TCR diversity rose significantly by C4D1 in CD4+ but not CD8+ cells. Undefined causes, possibly disease activity or prior therapy, underlie the repertoire differences.

Produced via immunoSEQ multiplex PCR; TCRdb's table is partial and in-frame only. Of about 29,000 clones in the sample, about 91% were seen once. This specimen consisted of CD8+ T cells from blood, obtained at baseline. This rearrangement joins TRBV4-1 to TRBJ2-7, with D unclear. This sequence was found in a human donor with classical Hodgkin lymphoma. CDR3 region: CASSQALPSSYEQYF. The CDR3 DNA follows: TGCGCCAGCAGCCAAGCTCTTCCCAGTTCCTACGAGCAGTACTTC.